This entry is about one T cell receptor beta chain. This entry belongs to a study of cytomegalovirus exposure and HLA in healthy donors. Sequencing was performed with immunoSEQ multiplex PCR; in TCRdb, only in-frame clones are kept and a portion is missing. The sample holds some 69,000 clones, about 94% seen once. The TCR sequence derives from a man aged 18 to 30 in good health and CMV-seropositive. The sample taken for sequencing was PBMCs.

CDR3 sequence: CASRRSGSSYNEQFF. CDR3 DNA sequence: TGCGCCAGCAGGCGTAGCGGGAGCTCCTACAATGAGCAGTTCTTC. The genes are TRBV23-1 and TRBJ2-1; 9 bases are a match to TRBD2. TRBV23-1 is identified as an open reading frame with a role that is uncertain. J lost 0 bases, V lost 6 bases, and 3 bases had no gene match. The CDR3 covers 15 residues.